This TCR beta chain was sequenced in a study of PD-1 blockade in mismatch repair-deficient tumors (TCRdb year 2017). With respect to the entire study: Between late 2013 and September 2016, the trial enrolled 65 to 95 consecutive patients with around 11 types of mismatch repair-deficient cancer, all of whom had received prior treatment and were progressing. Tumor-associated T cell clones were tracked in the peripheral blood of patients responding to PD-1 blockade by deep sequencing of TCR CDR3 regions.

With respect to this clone: The antigen this receptor binds is unknown. No much larger clone is present one base from it, and per-base qualities are unavailable.

The library was generated by the immunoSEQ multiplex PCR assay. TCRdb mirrors the immuneACCESS table, restricted to in-frame sequences. Some clones are absent from its copies; in checked studies, under half trace to an unresolved V gene, and the reason for the others is unknown. Counted in this sample were approximately 51,000 clones; approximately 81% of them appeared once. About 8.1% of the sample comes from the top ten. Study-wide conclusions, independent of this receptor: Rapid expansion after pembrolizumab followed by contraction, generally before radiologic responses, was shown by tumor-resident clones, which were often undetectable in blood before treatment.

The germline V gene encodes CDR1 MGHRA and CDR2 YSYEKL. The CDR3 runs 15 residues from the cysteine to the phenylalanine. Of the read, only the CDR3 DNA is kept; its 45 bases are in frame from base 1. For this chain, trimming is 6 bases at the V end and 2 bases at the J end, and the number of junction bases without a gene match is 6. Mismatch repair deficiency was established in every enrolled patient by polymerase chain reaction or immunohistochemistry. TCR sequencing was carried out for three patients who responded to pembrolizumab therapy. The phase II trial prospectively tested pembrolizumab PD-1 blockade in advanced mismatch repair-deficient cancers regardless of tissue of origin. Peripheral blood T cell samples were serially collected before and at multiple times after PD-1 blockade was started. Blood sampling times were reported as weeks after the first pembrolizumab dose.

The receptor was isolated from an adult with mismatch repair-deficient cancer. The material was peripheral blood, obtained about 4.5 months after starting pembrolizumab. The rearrangement combines TRBV4-1 with TRBJ2-1, and TRBD2 aligns with 8 junction nucleotides. The nucleotide sequence is TGCGCCAGCAGACTAGCGGCGTTGGCCTACAATGAGCAGTTCTTC. Protein translation: CASRLAALAYNEQFF.